This T cell receptor (beta chain) was identified during a study of shared clonotypes between healthy human individuals (dated by TCRdb to about 2020). For the study in its entirety: The cohort included a few men and two women between 18 and 49 years of age. For each donor, CD4 naive and CD4 memory were each run on three plates, CD8 naive on two plates, and CD8 memory on one plate. To estimate repertoire size and how much clonotype sharing occurs between individuals, the study deeply sequenced the blood TCR repertoires of several healthy adults. To increase sequencing depth and limit assay-specific biases, TCR repertoire library preparation and sequencing were carried out by different laboratories using diverse techniques. Per donor, leukapheresis produced somewhere between about 0.94 and 8.9 billion PBMCs. Summary of the overall study and its limitations: The small number of donors limited the genetic and exposure-history diversity represented. Incomplete sequencing was indicated by rarefaction of sorted-subset datasets, despite the large sequencing depth. Sampling was restricted to blood, and TCR repertoires in tissues likely differ from the TCR repertoires found in blood. Pairwise subsampling indicated that sequencing depth was expected to affect the degree of clonotype sharing among donors. Clonotypes shared by all four sorted-subset donors showed higher generation probabilities than non-shared clonotypes. Estimated clonotype richness was generally larger for naive than for memory subsets. About 5% of naive CD4, 3.5% of naive CD8, 2.3% of memory CD4, and 0.4% of memory CD8 clonotypes were shared across several donors.

TCR CDR3 regions were amplified from genomic DNA by multiplex PCR using the deep immunoSEQ assay. Extracted genomic DNA from each cell subset was distributed evenly across all wells of several immunoSEQ 96-well plates, and each plate was treated as a replicate. For sorted subsets, each replicate PCR was loaded with about 0.2 ug genomic DNA, equivalent to 30,000 or so T cell genomes. Purified libraries were quantified with a Qubit 3.0 fluorometer, sized on a Bioanalyzer 2100, and re-quantified with the KAPA Library Quantification kit. Every immunoSEQ 96-well plate was sequenced on a separate single-read 150-cycle Illumina NextSeq 550 flow cell. In the authors' own workflow: The immunoSEQ output contained only junctional sequences without quality scores, so filtering could not match that applied to full-length reads. Sequences were annotated with PyIR, a Python wrapper for IgBLAST v1.9, and V/J genes and CDR3 were assigned using IMGT germline references. Reads with weak V/J assignments (E-value above 1e-6), missing CDR3, stop codons, out-of-frame junctions, or ambiguous translated residues were removed. V3J clonotypes were defined by identical inferred V gene, J gene, and CDR3 amino acid sequence. Percentage overlap between repertoires was computed as shared unique clonotypes divided by the size of the smaller repertoire. Richness of each repertoire was evaluated using RTK rarefaction, the Chao1 estimator, and Recon v2.1 estimates of unobserved clonotypes. OLGA was used to compute generation probabilities for all TCRbeta clonotypes that the gDNA method yielded from a few donors. Here the immuneACCESS table is served through TCRdb, limited to in-frame sequences with V and J called. Missing clones are a known gap in these copies; in checked studies unresolved V genes cover under half, and the rest lacks a known reason. V and J calls and clone size follow that table, whereas D and trimming were derived from the DNA. The sample table shows some 2,000,000 clones, and 85% to 95% are seen once. The top ten clonotypes cover 0.9% to 1.4% of the sample.

With regard to this clone: Its antigen is currently not known. One base away there is no much larger clone; base qualities are not given.

CD8 naive samples were obtained by positive selection for CCR7 among CD45RO-negative cells, yielding a CD45RA+CCR7+ population from which TemRA cells were excluded. Donors were healthy HIV-negative adults with no recently reported acute infections or vaccinations. All donors were Caucasian adults living in Nashville, Tennessee, USA. Blood was collected by leukapheresis, and PBMCs were isolated by Ficoll-Histopaque density gradient centrifugation and then cryopreserved in liquid nitrogen vapor phase. Analytical flow cytometry was used to check the purity and quantity of every magnetically sorted T cell population. Genomic DNA was isolated from each sorted fraction and quantified by UV absorbance on a Nanodrop 2000c. Sample: naive CD8+ T cells sorted from blood. Explained via the paper, the cell subset or site label denotes: CD45RA+CCR7+. This sequence was found in a man between 18 and 35 years old in good health.

For the CDR3, the sequence is CASRESGNTIYF. The nucleotide sequence is TGTGCCAGCAGAGAATCTGGAAACACCATATATTTT. The sequence links TRBV6-1 to TRBJ1-3; the D gene identity is not certain. From cysteine to phenylalanine, the CDR3 is 12 amino acids long. Left in the record is the CDR3 DNA by itself, 36 bases read in frame from the first base. The junction carries 4 bases between V and J, which are trimmed by 6 bases and 1 base respectively. CDR1 MNHNS and CDR2 SASEGT are derived from the germline V gene.